This TCR beta chain was sequenced for a study of T-cell memory formation after mild COVID-19. Study-level information: Largely, the TCR clusters proved donor specific. The study's findings and limits: Most CD4+ clones that shrank were in CM and EM, while CD8+ ones turned up in EMRA. SARS-CoV-2 specificity was not confirmed for second-wave clones peaking on day 37.

TCRdb ran MiXCR on the 5' RACE reads and lists one entry per CDR3 protein. Among about 390,000 distinct CDR3 sequences, around 20% were seen once, and the ten largest hold 12%. The germline V gene encodes CDR1 SGHTA and CDR2 FQGTGA. This CDR3 is built from 18 residues. V dropped 1 base and J dropped 3; count of bases not matched to a gene: 10. Details on this clonotype: Its specificity is unknown.

This clonotype was obtained from an adult woman who had mild COVID-19 (a few samples of this study predate the infection). Cell type and time point are not known. This chain uses TRBV7-3 with TRBJ2-5, with 11 bases aligning to TRBD2. Specimen: PBMCs or a T cell subset sorted from them (not recorded which). The CDR3 DNA follows: TGTGCCAGCAGCTTAAGGATGCACCCGGGACTAGCGGAAGAGACCCAGTACTTC. The encoded protein is CASSLRMHPGLAEETQYF. Complete variable domain (other parts from reference TRBV7-3 and TRBJ2-5): GAGVSQTPSNKVTEKGKYVELRCDPISGHTALYWYRQSLGQGPEFLIYFQGTGAADDSGLPNDRFFAVRPEGSVSTLKIQRTERGDSAVYLCASSLRMHPGLAEETQYFGPGTRLLVL.